This T cell receptor beta chain was sequenced for a study of T cells in Graves' hyperthyroidism and ophthalmopathy. Researchers amplified the TCR beta CDR3 regions from RNA transcripts. Carried out on the TCR CDR3, a first-round RT-PCR used the HTBI primer set. TCRdb processed the multiplex PCR reads anew with MiXCR; each CDR3 protein has one entry. The data hold 300,000 to 450,000 distinct CDR3 sequences, with more than 14% observed a single time. This clonotype has at least ten counts. PBMCs stemmed from 10 ml fresh peripheral blood. Germline loops: CDR1 SEHNR, CDR2 FQNEAQ (reference sequence). This CDR3 has 12 amino acids. The V and J ends lost 5 bases and 2 bases respectively, with 7 bases between them.

Material: blood. The chain uses TRBV7-9 and TRBJ2-7; D ambiguous. The TCR was taken from a woman in her 30s with Graves' ophthalmopathy. The CDR3 protein is CASSARTYEQYF. The CDR3, as DNA: TGTGCCAGCAGCGCCCGGACCTACGAGCAGTACTTC.